These 23 T cell receptor beta chains share one sample of origin, sequenced in a study of OX40 agonist ivuxolimab in advanced cancers. This table comes from immunoSEQ multiplex PCR, and its TCRdb copy is limited to in-frame clones, with some not included. The sample includes 65,000 to 70,000 clones, around 80% of them seen just once. The starting material was CD4+ or CD8+ T cells sorted from blood, obtained in a trial of the OX40 agonist ivuxolimab. Receptor source: an adult with an advanced solid tumor such as melanoma, head and neck, liver or kidney cancer.

The chain has TRBV27 and TRBJ1-3; D is uncertain. The CDR3 consists of 15 residues. The germline gives CDR1 MNHEY, CDR2 SMNVEV (reference sequence). With 0 bases removed from V and 2 bases from J, the gap between germline ends came to 8 bases. Here the CDR3 reads CASSLSRGPGNTIYF. For the CDR3, the DNA is TGTGCCAGCAGTTTATCCCGGGGTCCTGGAAACACCATATATTTT.

This chain uses TRBV11-1 with TRBJ1-3; the D gene is possibly TRBD1 (5 bases). The CDR3 totals 18 residues. Deletions cut 5 bases from V and 0 bases from J, with 20 bases between. The germline gives CDR1 SGHAT, CDR2 FQDESV (reference sequence). The CDR3 coding sequence is TGTGCCAGCAGCAGAGGGGCCTGGGCCGGGAGCTCTGGAAACACCATATATTTT. Translated, it gives CASSRGAWAGSSGNTIYF.

J is TRBJ1-2 and V is TRBV5-1, with D possibly being TRBD1 (6 bases). V lost 4 bases and J lost 8, with 12 bases in between. Looked up from germline, CDR1 is SGHRS and CDR2 is YFSETQ. This CDR3 has 12 amino acids. CDR3 DNA sequence: TGCGCCAGCAGCCCCTCCCAGGGGGGCTACACCTTC. As protein: CASSPSQGGYTF.

V is TRBV6-5 and J is TRBJ1-6, with D hard to call. The CDR3 totals 13 residues. Germline lookup yields CDR1 MNHEY and CDR2 SVGAGI. Trimming took off 5 bases at V and 7 bases at J, with 9 bases between the two ends. In nucleotides, the CDR3 is TGTGCCAGCAGTGGGAGGACCAATTCACCCCTCCACTTT. As protein: CASSGRTNSPLHF.

This clone has only one observation. CDR3 protein: CASSIAGGGSNTGELFF. CDR3 DNA sequence: TGTGCCAGCAGTATCGCGGGAGGAGGGTCGAACACCGGGGAGCTGTTTTTT. This chain connects TRBV28 to TRBJ2-2, with TRBD2 matching over 8 bases. Trimming took 5 bases from V and 0 from J; bases not matched to a gene: 8. The CDR3 contains 17 residues. The germline CDR1 and CDR2 sequences are MDHEN and SYDVKM.

This chain links TRBV7-9 with TRBJ2-3, with 7 bases fitting TRBD1. Germline CDR1 is SEHNR and CDR2 is FQNEAQ (reference sequence). This CDR3 region has 11 residues. The V and J ends lost 3 bases and 15 bases, in that order; junction bases with no gene match: 6. The CDR3 DNA reads TGTGCCAGCAGCTTCGGGACAGCGCTATATTTT. It is translated as CASSFGTALYF.

This clone appeared once. The chain links TRBV18 to TRBJ1-4; D might be TRBD1 (5 bases). Per germline, CDR1 KGHSH and CDR2 LQKENI. V lost 3 bases and J 10 bases, leaving 21 bases between the germline ends. The CDR3 covers 16 residues. CDR3 sequence (DNA): TGTGCCAGCTCACCTTTAAAAAGCGACAGTCTCGGAAAACTGTTTTTT. Amino acids: CASSPLKSDSLGKLFF.

The J gene is TRBJ1-1, the V gene TRBV9; unclear D gene. Per germline, CDR1 SGDLS and CDR2 YYNGEE. The germline V and J ends were trimmed by 0 bases and 1 base, with 7 bases remaining between them. This CDR3 has 14 amino acids. CDR3 DNA sequence: TGTGCCAGCAGCGTAGAACAGTCGAACACTGAAGCTTTCTTT. Translating gives CASSVEQSNTEAFF.

This chain uses TRBV5-1 with TRBJ2-7, with 7 nucleotides matching TRBD1. Trimming removed 4 bases from V and 2 bases from J; junction bases left unmatched: 6. Per the germline V gene, CDR1 is SGHRS and CDR2 is YFSETQ. The CDR3 covers 14 residues. The CDR3 here is CASSPDRATYEQYF. DNA of the CDR3: TGCGCCAGCAGCCCCGACAGGGCCACCTACGAGCAGTACTTC.

The chain joins TRBV7-8 to TRBJ2-2; 7 bases map to TRBD1. Germline assignment: CDR1 SGHVS and CDR2 FQNEAQ. The CDR3 extends over 15 amino acids. J lost 0 bases, V lost 3 bases, and 1 base had no gene match. For the CDR3, the DNA is TGTGCCAGCAGCTTGGGGACAGCGAACACCGGGGAGCTGTTTTTT. Its protein is CASSLGTANTGELFF. The full variable domain, with the rest looked up from reference TRBV7-8 and TRBJ2-2, is GAGVSQSPRYKVAKRGQDVALRCDPISGHVSLFWYQQALGQGPEFLTYFQNEAQLDKSGLPSDRFFAERPEGSVSTLKIQRTQQEDSAVYLCASSLGTANTGELFFGEGSRLTVL.

V is TRBV11-2 and J is TRBJ2-1, with D possibly being TRBD1 (5 bases). V was pared by 4 bases and J by 3 bases, with 13 bases between. The V gene's germline CDR1 is SGHAT and CDR2 FQNNGV. The CDR3 totals 15 residues. CDR3 coding DNA: TGTGCCAGCAGCTGGGGCCGTAATCACTACAATGAGCAGTTCTTC. Translated, it gives CASSWGRNHYNEQFF.

J is TRBJ2-7 and V is TRBV11-2, with TRBD1 matching over 7 bases. The CDR3 covers 14 residues. V dropped 5 bases and J dropped 6; count of bases not matched to a gene: 10. The germline V gene has CDR1 SGHAT and CDR2 FQNNGV. CDR3 in amino acids: CASSPIQGMGEQYF. Here the CDR3 DNA reads TGTGCCAGCAGCCCAATACAGGGGATGGGCGAGCAGTACTTC.

The J gene is TRBJ2-7, the V gene TRBV11-2, with a weak D call TRBD2 (6 bases). The CDR3 is 13 amino acids. Germline-derived CDR1 and CDR2 are SGHAT and FQNNGV. V was trimmed by 3 bases and J by 4 bases, leaving 10 bases between them. The CDR3 protein is CASSLSGRYEQYF. Written as DNA, the CDR3 is TGTGCCAGCAGCTTGTCGGGGAGGTACGAGCAGTACTTC.

The chain carries TRBV30 and TRBJ1-1; TRBD1 might be the D (5 bases). Germline V CDR1 and CDR2: GTSNPN, SVGIG (reference sequence). V lost 5 bases to trimming and J lost 1 base, with 17 bases between them. The CDR3 totals 15 residues. The CDR3 region is CAWCRDRRSNTEAFF. The DNA of the CDR3 is TGTGCCTGGTGCCGGGACCGCCGCTCGAACACTGAAGCTTTCTTT.

Regarding this clone: This sample includes further DNA sequences coding for the same CDR3. V usage is TRBV27 and J usage is TRBJ2-7; possibly TRBD1 for D (5 bases). The CDR3 spans 14 residues. Germline CDR1 reads MNHEY; CDR2 reads SMNVEV (reference sequence). Trimming removed 3 bases at V and 2 bases at J, with 11 bases between. CDR3 amino acids: CASSLSGATYEQYF. CDR3 nucleotides: TGTGCCAGCAGTTTGAGTGGGGCCACCTACGAGCAGTACTTC.

The chain employs TRBV9 and TRBJ2-2; D is tentatively TRBD1 or TRBD2 (5 bases each). With 3 bases removed from V and 4 bases from J, the gap between germline ends came to 13 bases. This CDR3 region has 15 residues. Germline loops: CDR1 SGDLS, CDR2 YYNGEE. DNA for the CDR3: TGTGCCAGCAGCGACACCGGGACGGGCACCGGGGAGCTGTTTTTT. As protein: CASSDTGTGTGELFF.

The chain joins TRBV7-9 to TRBJ1-4, with 9 positions matching TRBD1. CDR1 is SEHNR, CDR2 FQNEAQ, per germline (reference sequence). This CDR3 has 15 amino acids. V lost 4 bases and J lost 7; bases outside the gene matches: 7. The CDR3 DNA is TGTGCCAGCAGCTGGGGACAGGGTGAGCGTGAAAAACTGTTTTTT. Translation gives CASSWGQGEREKLFF.

This sequence joins TRBV5-1 and TRBJ1-1, with D possibly matching TRBD1 (5 bases). This CDR3 is 16 amino acids long. Germline V CDR1 and CDR2: SGHRS, YFSETQ. The V and J ends lost 2 bases and 1 base respectively, with 15 bases between them. The CDR3 here is CASSFNSGGSNTEAFF. CDR3 coding DNA: TGCGCCAGCAGCTTTAACTCTGGGGGATCGAACACTGAAGCTTTCTTT. The variable domain in full, with the rest retrieved from reference TRBV5-1 and TRBJ1-1, is KAGVTQTPRYLIKTRGQQVTLSCSPISGHRSVSWYQQTPGQGLQFLFEYFSETQRNKGNFPGRFSGRQFSNSRSEMNVSTLELGDSALYLCASSFNSGGSNTEAFFGQGTRLTVV.

This CDR3 reads CASSLQGMNTEAFF. CDR3 nucleotide sequence: TGTGCCAGCTCACTTCAGGGAATGAACACTGAAGCTTTCTTT. The chain links TRBV18 to TRBJ1-1; TRBD1 might be the D (5 bases). Trimming left V 4 bases short and J 0 bases short, with 9 bases between. The germline V gene has CDR1 KGHSH and CDR2 LQKENI. The CDR3 is 14 amino acids.

This clone was seen once. V is TRBV15 and J is TRBJ1-1, with a weak D call TRBD1 (5 bases). Trimming pared 0 bases from V and 1 base from J, leaving 6 bases between. The CDR3 spans 14 residues. Germline V gene lookup returns CDR1 LNHNV and CDR2 YYDKDF (reference sequence). The CDR3 region has the DNA TGTGCCACCAGCAGAGAGACAGCGAACACTGAAGCTTTCTTT. Its translation is CATSRETANTEAFF.

The chain links TRBV15 to TRBJ2-5; possibly TRBD1 for D (5 bases). Between the trimmed V and J ends, which lost 5 bases and 6 bases, there was a span of 13 bases. The CDR3 runs to 13 residues. Looked up from germline, CDR1 is LNHNV and CDR2 is YYDKDF (reference sequence). The CDR3 sequence is CATSGYKGQTQYF. The CDR3 nucleotides are TGTGCCACCAGCGGGTACAAGGGGCAGACCCAGTACTTC. Variable domain in full (rest from reference TRBV15 and TRBJ2-5): DAMVIQNPRYQVTQFGKPVTLSCSQTLNHNVMYWYQQKSSQAPKLLFHYYDKDFNNEADTPDNFQSRRPNTSFCFLDIRSPGLGDTAMYLCATSGYKGQTQYFGPGTRLLVL.

Only a few counts were recorded for this clone. This chain connects TRBV30 to TRBJ1-5; TRBD1 agrees at 9 bases. V dropped 2 bases and J dropped 3; count of bases not matched to a gene: 8. This CDR3 is built from 16 residues. The V gene's germline CDR1 is GTSNPN and CDR2 SVGIG (reference sequence). The CDR3 loop reads CAWSSRGQGFNQPQHF. The DNA for the CDR3 is TGTGCCTGGAGTTCCCGGGGACAGGGCTTCAATCAGCCCCAGCATTTT.

V usage is TRBV4-1 and J usage is TRBJ1-4, with D possibly matching TRBD1 (5 bases). V was shortened by 1 base and J by 7 bases, with 7 bases between the two germline ends. The CDR3 contains 13 residues. Germline lookup yields CDR1 MGHRA and CDR2 YSYEKL. In DNA form, the CDR3 reads TGCGCCAGCAGCCAAGCAGGGCTTGAAAAACTGTTTTTT. Protein sequence: CASSQAGLEKLFF.